One and the same sample provided the 25 T cell receptor beta chains below, sequenced in a study of blood T cell repertoires in COVID-19. Assay: immunoSEQ multiplex PCR; the TCRdb copy retains only in-frame clones and omits some. The sample consists of around 150,000 clones, 76% of them appearing once. The sample taken for sequencing was peripheral blood. The receptor source for this set is a woman aged 80 or over with active or convalescent COVID-19.

About this clone: This CDR3 is also generated by other DNA sequences in the sample. The CDR3 bases are TGCAGTGCTAGAGTGCGGGAAAAACTGTTTTTT. Translation: CSARVREKLFF. This chain links TRBV20-1 with TRBJ1-4; D is ambiguous. This CDR3 region has 11 residues. Germline values: CDR1 DFQATT, CDR2 SNEGSKA (reference sequence). V lost 1 base, J lost 8 bases, and 5 bases lay in between.

The chain joins TRBV2 to TRBJ1-1; 8 positions match TRBD1. Germline V lookup: CDR1 SNHLY, CDR2 FYNNEI. There are 14 residues in the CDR3. With V trimmed by 7 bases and J by 6 bases, 10 bases remained unmatched. CDR3 sequence (DNA): TGTGCCAGCAACACCGGGACAGGCGAGTCTGAAGCTTTCTTT. It is translated as CASNTGTGESEAFF.

CDR3 in DNA: TGTGCCAGCTCACCAAGACAGGGACCTTACTATGGCTACACCTTC. Protein product: CASSPRQGPYYGYTF. V and J are TRBV18 and TRBJ1-2; 7 bases fit TRBD1. In germline, CDR1 is KGHSH, CDR2 LQKENI. The V and J ends lost 2 bases and 3 bases, in that order; junction bases with no gene match: 6. This CDR3 has 15 residues. Combining the CDR3 with reference TRBV18 and TRBJ1-2 gives the whole variable domain NAGVMQNPRHLVRRRGQEARLRCSPMKGHSHVYWYRQLPEEGLKFMVYLQKENIIDESGMPKERFSAEFPKEGPSILRIQQVVRGDSAAYFCASSPRQGPYYGYTFGSGTRLTVV.

This clone has more than one count but fewer than ten. The V gene is TRBV4-3, the J gene TRBJ1-6, with D uncertain. CDR3 length: 14 residues. Per the germline V gene, CDR1 is LGHNA and CDR2 is YSLEER. Between the trimmed V and J ends, which lost 2 bases and 2 bases, there was a span of 4 bases. CDR3 loop: CASSQLTYNSPLHF. For the CDR3, the DNA is TGCGCCAGCAGCCAACTAACCTATAATTCACCCCTCCACTTT.

This clone showed up just a few times. This chain uses TRBV27 with TRBJ1-3; no definite D call. Germline loops: CDR1 MNHEY, CDR2 SMNVEV (reference sequence). V was trimmed by 3 bases and J by 0 bases, leaving 9 bases between them. This CDR3 is built from 15 residues. The CDR3 DNA is TGTGCCAGCAGTTTGGCACCAGGCTCTGGAAACACCATATATTTT. It translates to CASSLAPGSGNTIYF.

This rearrangement joins TRBV7-3 to TRBJ2-7; 9 positions agree with TRBD2. This CDR3 region has 14 residues. Germline trimming cut 5 bases from V and 6 bases from J; bases unmatched to any gene: 8. Germline V lookup: CDR1 SGHTA, CDR2 FQGTGA. CDR3 nucleotide sequence: TGTGCCAGCAGCCCGAGCGGGGGGCAGACCGAGCAGTACTTC. It is translated as CASSPSGGQTEQYF.

This rearrangement joins TRBV5-5 to TRBJ2-4, with D possibly TRBD2 on 5 matching bases. V lost 2 bases to trimming and J lost 0 bases, with 18 bases between them. Germline V gene data show CDR1 as SGHKS and CDR2 as YYEKEE (reference sequence). The CDR3 is made up of 18 amino acids. The CDR3 reads CASSFNPQDGLAKNIQYF. The DNA for the CDR3 is TGTGCCAGCAGCTTTAATCCTCAGGACGGACTAGCCAAAAACATTCAGTACTTC.

This rearrangement joins TRBV27 to TRBJ1-2; D possibly corresponds to TRBD1 (6 bases). Deletions cut 5 bases from V and 3 bases from J, with 13 bases between. The CDR3 runs 14 residues. Germline values: CDR1 MNHEY, CDR2 SMNVEV (reference sequence). This chain's CDR3 is CASSQRRTDYGYTF. The CDR3 DNA reads TGTGCCAGCAGTCAAAGGCGGACAGACTATGGCTACACCTTC.

The chain recombines TRBV5-1 with TRBJ2-5, with TRBD1 matching over 7 bases. The CDR3 extends over 22 amino acids. Germline V gives CDR1 SGHRS, CDR2 YFSETQ. Losses at the gene ends were 0 bases for V and 2 bases for J; bases not matched to a gene: 25. CDR3: CASSLEHPRQGMVMTRQETQYF. Written as DNA, the CDR3 is TGCGCCAGCAGCTTGGAACATCCTAGACAGGGAATGGTAATGACAAGACAAGAGACCCAGTACTTC.

The chain employs TRBV15 and TRBJ1-5; D is undetermined. CDR1 LNHNV and CDR2 YYDKDF come from the germline V gene (reference sequence). The CDR3 consists of 13 residues. Trimming stripped 8 bases from V and 1 base from J, with 9 bases between. The CDR3 DNA reads as TGTGCCACCTCAGGTCCGAGCAATCAGCCCCAGCATTTT. Protein product: CATSGPSNQPQHF.

The chain joins TRBV7-3 to TRBJ2-7; no firm D call. Germline CDR1 is SGHTA and CDR2 is FQGTGA. The V gene lost 5 bases and the J gene lost 6 bases, with 14 bases spanning the gap. The CDR3 covers 13 residues. The CDR3 DNA reads as TGTGCCAGCAGCGTAGACTGGGTAGGCGAGCAGTACTTC. Amino acid sequence: CASSVDWVGEQYF.

The V call is TRBV7-2, the J call TRBJ2-6, with a possible D match to TRBD1 (6 bases). Germline-derived CDR1 and CDR2 are SGHTA and FQGNSA. Trimming took off 0 bases at V and 1 base at J, with 10 bases between the two ends. CDR3 size: 17 residues. Here the CDR3 reads CASSLAGASSGANVLTF. In DNA, the CDR3 is TGTGCCAGCAGCTTAGCGGGGGCCTCGTCTGGGGCCAACGTCCTGACTTTC.

The chain recombines TRBV5-1 with TRBJ2-7; possible D gene TRBD1, 5 bases. Germline CDR1 and CDR2: SGHRS and YFSETQ. The CDR3 has 14 residues. V was shortened by 0 bases and J by 4 bases, with 11 bases between the two germline ends. CDR3 in amino acids: CASSLESDSYEQYF. The CDR3 region has the DNA TGCGCCAGCAGCTTGGAGAGCGACAGTTACGAGCAGTACTTC.

The CDR3 bases are TGTGCCAGCAGTTTGGGGACAGGGATATCTGGGGCCAACGTCCTGACTTTC. Amino acid sequence: CASSLGTGISGANVLTF. This sequence joins TRBV28 and TRBJ2-6; 9 positions agree with TRBD1. The germline gives CDR1 MDHEN, CDR2 SYDVKM. The CDR3 runs to 17 residues. V shed 3 bases, J shed 1 base, and the junction held 4 bases outside the gene matches.

The V gene is TRBV5-1, the J gene TRBJ2-5; TRBD2 agrees at 8 bases. The CDR3 is 15 amino acids. Germline assignment: CDR1 SGHRS and CDR2 YFSETQ. V dropped 3 bases and J dropped 4; count of bases not matched to a gene: 8. The DNA of the CDR3 is TGCGCCAGCAGCTGGAACGGGGGGGCCTCAGAGACCCAGTACTTC. Its protein is CASSWNGGASETQYF.

In this sample, this clone turned up once. The genes are TRBV11-1 and TRBJ2-3; D possibly corresponds to TRBD2 (6 bases). The germline gives CDR1 SGHAT, CDR2 FQDESV (reference sequence). With 1 base removed from V and 4 bases from J, the gap between germline ends came to 12 bases. The CDR3 is 15 residues long. CDR3 sequence reads: CASSLEPAGSDTQYF. DNA of the CDR3: TGTGCCAGCAGCTTAGAGCCGGCGGGGTCAGATACGCAGTATTTT.

V usage is TRBV6-1 and J usage is TRBJ1-2; D might be TRBD1 (5 bases). This CDR3 has 13 amino acids. Trimming stripped 0 bases from V and 4 bases from J, with 6 bases between. Germline CDR1 is MNHNS and CDR2 is SASEGT. CDR3 in DNA: TGTGCCAGCAGTGAAGCGACAGTCTATGGCTACACCTTC. It encodes CASSEATVYGYTF.

The chain uses TRBV19 and TRBJ1-2; 11 bases are shared with TRBD1. The trim removed 6 bases at V and 7 bases at J, leaving 4 bases unmatched. The CDR3 covers 13 residues. The germline V gene has CDR1 LNHDA and CDR2 SQIVND (reference sequence). CDR3 sequence: CASRGQGAGGYTF. The CDR3 DNA sequence: TGTGCCAGTAGAGGACAGGGGGCTGGTGGCTACACCTTC.

The CDR3 nucleotides are TGTGCCAGTAGTGCCCCCGGCTACGAGCAGTACTTC. This sequence encodes CASSAPGYEQYF. This chain joins TRBV19 and TRBJ2-7; D is ambiguous. This CDR3 spans 12 amino acids. V gave up 5 bases and J gave up 3 bases, with 8 bases separating them. The germline CDR1 and CDR2 sequences are LNHDA and SQIVND (reference sequence).

The V gene is TRBV2, the J gene TRBJ2-7; D gene unclear. Trimming removed 0 bases from V and 3 bases from J, with 3 bases in between. The germline CDR1 and CDR2 sequences are SNHLY and FYNNEI. The CDR3 consists of 12 residues. CDR3 sequence: CASSEASYEQYF. CDR3 bases: TGTGCCAGCAGTGAAGCCAGCTACGAGCAGTACTTC.

This clone was seen at least ten times. The chain uses TRBV2 and TRBJ1-5; no firm D call. The CDR3 contains 13 residues. Germline CDR1 is SNHLY and CDR2 is FYNNEI. The V gene lost 7 bases and the J gene lost 7 bases, with 14 bases spanning the gap. CDR3 coding DNA: TGTGCCAGCATGGGGTTTCGGGAGCAGCCCCAGCATTTT. Its translation: CASMGFREQPQHF.

The chain is built from TRBV9 and TRBJ2-1; tentatively, D is TRBD2 (5 bases). Trimming removed 4 bases at V and 3 bases at J, with 14 bases between. CDR3 length: 15 amino acids. Germline values: CDR1 SGDLS, CDR2 YYNGEE. The chain's CDR3 is CASSPLARGYNEQFF. CDR3 sequence (DNA): TGTGCCAGCAGCCCTCTAGCTCGGGGCTACAATGAGCAGTTCTTC.

V is TRBV4-1 and J is TRBJ1-1, with 9 bases fitting TRBD1. Trimming cost V 4 bases and J 4 bases; bases outside gene matches: 10. Germline V gene sequence: CDR1 MGHRA, CDR2 YSYEKL. The CDR3 length is 16 residues. The CDR3 sequence is CASSLSAGTGSTEAFF. Here the CDR3 DNA reads TGCGCCAGCAGCCTGTCAGCCGGGACAGGGAGCACTGAAGCTTTCTTT.

The chain employs TRBV4-3 and TRBJ1-1, with D possibly TRBD1 on 6 matching bases. V lost 4 bases to trimming and J lost 1 base, with 16 bases between them. The CDR3 is 16 amino acids. The germline V gene has CDR1 LGHNA and CDR2 YSLEER. CDR3 coding DNA: TGCGCCAGCAGCCCCCGTCCCGGGACATCGAACACTGAAGCTTTCTTT. It yields the protein CASSPRPGTSNTEAFF.

In its sample, this clone was seen once. V and J are TRBV10-3 and TRBJ2-5, with D perhaps matching TRBD2 (5 bases). The CDR3 sequence is 16 residues long. Germline CDR1 ENHRY, CDR2 SYGVKD. V gave up 6 bases and J gave up 1 base, with 18 bases separating them. The CDR3 coding sequence is TGTGCCATCAGGGACTCCCGTGCGAGCAGCCAAGAGACCCAGTACTTC. Protein sequence: CAIRDSRASSQETQYF.